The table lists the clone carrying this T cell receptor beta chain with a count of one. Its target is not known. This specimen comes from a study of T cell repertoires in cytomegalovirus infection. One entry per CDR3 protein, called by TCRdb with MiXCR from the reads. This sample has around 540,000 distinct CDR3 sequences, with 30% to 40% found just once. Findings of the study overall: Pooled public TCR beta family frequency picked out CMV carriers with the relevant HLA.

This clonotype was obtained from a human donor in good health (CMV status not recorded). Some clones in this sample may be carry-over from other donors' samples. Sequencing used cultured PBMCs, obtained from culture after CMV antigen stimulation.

The CDR3 coding sequence is TGTGCCAGCAGTTCCACCCGCTACACTGAAGCTTTCTTT. This codes for CASSSTRYTEAFF. The rearrangement uses TRBV27 and TRBJ1-1; no clear D. The CDR3 contains 13 residues. Germline V lookup: CDR1 MNHEY, CDR2 SMNVEV (reference sequence). The V end lost 4 bases, the J end lost 3 bases, and 9 bases lay between the germline ends.